The clone carrying this TCR beta chain was detected only a few times. Its specificity is unknown. This entry is derived from a study of CD8 T cells in ankylosing spondylitis. Whole-study findings and limits: Several highly homologous variants formed a TCR beta motif that appeared characteristic of ankylosing spondylitis blood. Earlier work had already found some motif variants in reactive arthritis synovial fluid and blood. Reportedly, significant enrichment of disease-linked clones occurred in matched ankylosing spondylitis synovial fluid.

Germline V gene data show CDR1 as LGHDT and CDR2 as YNNKEL (reference sequence). The CDR3 covers 18 residues. The junction had 16 bases not matched to a gene; V was cut back by 5 bases and J by 1 base. Preparation of TCR beta libraries was done by quantitative 5'-RACE with molecular barcodes. TCRdb re-called the 5' RACE reads through MiXCR, storing one row per CDR3 protein. Among roughly 220,000 distinct CDR3 sequences listed, around 17% were seen once. The clonotype originates from a male donor with ankylosing spondylitis. The sample was blood, either unsorted or a sorted T cell fraction (not recorded which). The chain couples TRBV3-1 to TRBJ2-5; 7 bases fit TRBD2. CDR3 protein: CASSSTTSLARLQETQYF. CDR3 sequence (DNA): TGTGCCAGCAGCTCAACCACTTCACTAGCGAGGCTCCAAGAGACCCAGTACTTC.